The present T cell receptor (beta chain) was sequenced within a study of identical twins. The study's findings and limits: Out-of-frame alpha sequences common to twins were enriched for low generation probability. Insertions were fewer in abundant cord blood beta clonotypes, whereas memory repertoires showed none of this pattern. Analyses based on zero insertions could be partly confounded by invariant MAIT and iNKT cells.

A universal primer site was created by template switching, with the cDNA bearing unique molecular identifiers. TCRdb reprocessed the 5' RACE reads with MiXCR, giving one entry per CDR3 protein. Of about 570,000 distinct CDR3 sequences in the sample, 9.6% are singletons; the top ten hold 2.5% to 3%. V trimming: 3 bases; J trimming: 0 bases; junction bases outside the gene matches: 5. This CDR3 comprises 16 residues. Looked up from germline, CDR1 is KGHSH and CDR2 is LQKENI. The sample holds a few counts of this clonotype. Its antigen remains unidentified. The sample also formed part of further work on yellow fever vaccine responses in identical twins.

Input material: PBMCs. This chain connects TRBV18 to TRBJ2-5; 9 bases are shared with TRBD2. The receptor's source is a woman in her late teens or twenties in good health. The CDR3 sequence: CASSPGLARNQETQYF. The CDR3, as DNA: TGTGCCAGCTCACCTGGACTAGCGCGCAACCAAGAGACCCAGTACTTC.